The 27 T cell receptor beta chains below were found in one sample sequenced in a study of blood T cell repertoires in COVID-19. Sequencing used immunoSEQ multiplex PCR; TCRdb keeps in-frame clones, though not all of them. The sample contains about 64,000 clones, less than 85% of which appear only once. Sequencing used peripheral blood. These receptors were taken from a human donor in a cohort sampled during active COVID-19.

The V call is TRBV18, the J call TRBJ2-7; 7 positions match TRBD1. This CDR3 is 14 amino acids long. Germline loops: CDR1 KGHSH, CDR2 LQKENI. V was pared by 6 bases and J by 4 bases, with 9 bases of the junction left unmatched. The CDR3 DNA reads TGTGCCAGCTCTGCGACAGGGACGAGATACGAGCAGTACTTC. The encoded protein is CASSATGTRYEQYF.

The gene calls are TRBV5-4 and TRBJ2-3; TRBD2 matches 10 bases. This CDR3 has 16 residues. The J segment lost 4 bases and the V segment lost 5 bases, leaving 10 bases of the junction unmatched. Germline loops: CDR1 SGHNT, CDR2 YYREEE (reference sequence). CDR3 DNA: TGTGCCAGCAGGGTGAGGCTAGCGGGAGTACCAGATACGCAGTATTTT. Encoded protein: CASRVRLAGVPDTQYF.

The CDR3 is CALWTGSSPLHF. CDR3 DNA: TGTGCCCTCTGGACAGGGAGTTCACCCCTCCACTTT. The rearrangement uses TRBV30 and TRBJ1-6; 8 bases fit TRBD1. The CDR3 is 12 residues long. Germline CDR1 and CDR2: GTSNPN and SVGIG (reference sequence). With V trimmed by 8 bases and J by 9 bases, 6 bases remained unmatched.

The genes are TRBV7-2 and TRBJ2-7; TRBD2 matches 9 bases. V shed 3 bases, J shed 0 bases, and the junction held 0 bases outside the gene matches. This CDR3 has 14 amino acids. From germline, CDR1 is SGHTA and CDR2 FQGNSA. The CDR3 protein is CASSFSGSSYEQYF. CDR3 sequence (DNA): TGTGCCAGCAGCTTTAGCGGGAGCTCCTACGAGCAGTACTTC.

This clone has only one observation. The V gene is TRBV6-1, the J gene TRBJ1-5; 7 bases match TRBD1. The germline CDR1 and CDR2 sequences are MNHNS and SASEGT. This CDR3 comprises 17 residues. V was pared by 2 bases and J by 8 bases, with 15 bases of the junction left unmatched. DNA of the CDR3: TGTGCCAGCAGTGAAATCCAAAGGGGGCTATATCAGAAGCCCCAGCATTTT. Its protein is CASSEIQRGLYQKPQHF.

The genes are TRBV9 and TRBJ1-3; 10 positions match TRBD1. In germline, CDR1 is SGDLS, CDR2 YYNGEE. Losses at the gene ends were 3 bases for V and 3 bases for J; bases not matched to a gene: 3. This CDR3 has 15 amino acids. The CDR3 protein is CASSATGGGGNTIYF. Here the CDR3 DNA reads TGTGCCAGCAGCGCGACAGGGGGCGGTGGAAACACCATATATTTT.

This clone has a single count. The rearrangement uses TRBV7-2 and TRBJ2-5; TRBD2 matches 7 bases. The ends lost 3 bases at V and 4 bases at J; junction bases unmatched: 8. Germline values: CDR1 SGHTA, CDR2 FQGNSA. This CDR3 region has 15 residues. This CDR3 is CASSFDGRSGETQYF. CDR3 DNA sequence: TGTGCCAGCAGCTTCGACGGGAGGAGCGGAGAGACCCAGTACTTC.

J is TRBJ2-7 and V is TRBV27, with D maybe TRBD1 (6 bases). The CDR3 extends over 13 amino acids. V was shortened by 6 bases and J by 3 bases, with 12 bases between the two germline ends. Germline V gene data show CDR1 as MNHEY and CDR2 as SMNVEV (reference sequence). CDR3 DNA sequence: TGTGCCAGCAGGGACAGCCAGTACTACGAGCAGTACTTC. Protein: CASRDSQYYEQYF.

The chain recombines TRBV5-1 with TRBJ2-1; 7 nucleotides line up with TRBD2. The CDR3 runs 16 residues. J lost 1 base, V lost 3 bases, and 7 bases had no gene match. CDR1 is SGHRS and CDR2 is YFSETQ in the germline V gene. CDR3 amino acids: CASSYGRERSYNEQFF. DNA of the CDR3: TGCGCCAGCAGCTATGGGCGGGAGAGGTCCTACAATGAGCAGTTCTTC.

The chain links TRBV5-4 to TRBJ2-1; 10 nucleotides match TRBD2. The CDR3 is 15 amino acids. Trimming removed 4 bases from V and 6 bases from J; junction bases left unmatched: 7. The germline gives CDR1 SGHNT, CDR2 YYREEE (reference sequence). The DNA of the CDR3 is TGTGCCAGCAGCGCTCTACTAGCGGGGACCAATGAGCAGTTCTTC. Encoded protein: CASSALLAGTNEQFF.

This chain links TRBV4-1 with TRBJ2-7; the match to TRBD1 covers 11 bases. The CDR3 length is 15 residues. The V segment lost 4 bases and the J segment 4 bases; nucleotides outside the gene matches: 6. Germline V gene data show CDR1 as MGHRA and CDR2 as YSYEKL. The DNA for the CDR3 is TGCGCCAGCAGCCGCGGACAGGGGGCGCTTTACGAGCAGTACTTC. It encodes CASSRGQGALYEQYF.

V and J are TRBV5-1 and TRBJ2-3; D uncertain. Between the trimmed V and J ends, which lost 0 bases and 6 bases, there was a span of 11 bases. CDR1 is SGHRS and CDR2 is YFSETQ in the germline V gene. The CDR3 is 14 residues long. Here the CDR3 reads CASSLDSTGDTQYF. CDR3 nucleotides: TGCGCCAGCAGCTTGGATAGTACCGGGGATACGCAGTATTTT. Using reference TRBV5-1 and TRBJ2-3 for the parts outside the CDR3, the full variable domain is KAGVTQTPRYLIKTRGQQVTLSCSPISGHRSVSWYQQTPGQGLQFLFEYFSETQRNKGNFPGRFSGRQFSNSRSEMNVSTLELGDSALYLCASSLDSTGDTQYFGPGTRLTVL.

This clone was picked up one time. This rearrangement joins TRBV6-2 or TRBV6-3 to TRBJ2-3; TRBD2 agrees at 7 bases. Germline values: CDR1 MNHEY, CDR2 SVGEGT. Unmatched junction bases numbered 9, after V lost 5 bases and J lost 4 bases. This CDR3 is 15 amino acids long. This CDR3 is CASSPRGREADTQYF. The CDR3 region has the DNA TGTGCCAGCAGTCCCCGGGGGAGGGAAGCAGATACGCAGTATTTT.

CDR3 DNA: TGTGCCAGCAGCTACACAGGGGGCTACGAGCAGTACTTC. Its translation is CASSYTGGYEQYF. This sequence joins TRBV5-4 and TRBJ2-7; TRBD1 matches at 8 bases. The CDR3 consists of 13 residues. The V gene's germline CDR1 is SGHNT and CDR2 YYREEE (reference sequence). V lost 3 bases and J lost 3; bases outside the gene matches: 2.

The chain joins TRBV27 to TRBJ2-7; D is possibly TRBD2 (5 bases). Trimming stripped 0 bases from V and 9 bases from J, with 15 bases between. Germline CDR1 and CDR2: MNHEY and SMNVEV (reference sequence). The CDR3 length is 14 residues. The CDR3 sequence: CASSLSPSFGVQYF. The CDR3 bases are TGTGCCAGCAGTTTATCTCCCTCATTCGGGGTGCAGTACTTC.

J is TRBJ2-7 and V is TRBV5-4, with TRBD1 matching over 10 bases. This CDR3 region has 15 residues. The germline gives CDR1 SGHNT, CDR2 YYREEE (reference sequence). The J segment lost 2 bases and the V segment lost 4 bases, leaving 6 bases of the junction unmatched. CDR3 residues: CASSTGGTGAYEQYF. The CDR3 DNA reads TGTGCCAGCAGCACCGGGGGGACAGGGGCCTACGAGCAGTACTTC.

The rearrangement links TRBV24-1 to TRBJ2-5; D uncertain. This CDR3 is 15 amino acids long. V was cut by 4 bases and J by 4 bases, with 15 bases left in between. Germline V lookup: CDR1 KGHDR, CDR2 SFDVKD. The CDR3 DNA reads TGTGCCACCAGTGACTCACTACGTTCGGGAGAGACCCAGTACTTC. Protein: CATSDSLRSGETQYF.

This chain joins TRBV28 and TRBJ2-3, with TRBD2 matching 9 bases. Germline V gene sequence: CDR1 MDHEN, CDR2 SYDVKM. Trimming cost V 5 bases and J 2 bases; bases outside gene matches: 14. This CDR3 is built from 18 residues. DNA of the CDR3: TGTGCCAGCAGTCTCTACTCGGGACTAGCACTTAACACAGATACGCAGTATTTT. This codes for CASSLYSGLALNTDTQYF.

The CDR3 here is CATSRSGTRAYNEQFF. The CDR3 DNA reads as TGTGCCACAAGTAGGTCCGGGACTAGGGCCTACAATGAGCAGTTCTTC. J is TRBJ2-1 and V is TRBV27; TRBD2 matches at 8 bases. This CDR3 comprises 16 residues. Trimming took 10 bases from V and 2 from J; bases not matched to a gene: 13. Germline V lookup: CDR1 MNHEY, CDR2 SMNVEV (reference sequence).

The genes are TRBV6-2 or TRBV6-3 and TRBJ2-1, with D perhaps matching TRBD2 (6 bases). V lost 2 bases, J lost 2 bases, and 16 bases lay in between. Per germline, CDR1 MNHEY and CDR2 SVGEGT. This CDR3 spans 17 amino acids. For the CDR3, the DNA is TGTGCCAGCAGTTACCGACCGGCGGAGGGGCCCTACAATGAGCAGTTCTTC. Amino acid sequence: CASSYRPAEGPYNEQFF.

This chain links TRBV2 with TRBJ1-4; 9 bases are a match to TRBD1. V dropped 6 bases and J dropped 7; count of bases not matched to a gene: 3. CDR1 and CDR2 from the germline V gene are SNHLY and FYNNEI. The CDR3 runs to 13 residues. The CDR3 nucleotides read TGTGCCAGCAGACAGGGGGCCGGTGAAAAACTGTTTTTT. Protein sequence: CASRQGAGEKLFF.

This clone was seen once. The chain couples TRBV6-5 to TRBJ2-1, with 8 bases identical to TRBD2. Germline lookup yields CDR1 MNHEY and CDR2 SVGAGI. The CDR3 contains 15 residues. V lost 6 bases, J lost 5 bases, and 9 bases stayed unmatched. CDR3 in DNA: TGTGCCAGCAGGTCCCCCCGGGAGGGGCACAATGAGCAGTTCTTC. Amino acids: CASRSPREGHNEQFF.

V gene TRBV19 combines with J gene TRBJ2-5; 9 bases agree with TRBD1. J was trimmed by 5 bases and V by 9 bases; bases with no gene match: 10. CDR1 is LNHDA, CDR2 SQIVND, per germline (reference sequence). This CDR3 contains 14 residues. The CDR3 sequence: CASTPGQGVETQYF. CDR3 coding DNA: TGTGCCAGCACACCGGGACAGGGAGTGGAGACCCAGTACTTC.

This clone was detected once. This chain connects TRBV29-1 to TRBJ2-7; TRBD1 agrees at 8 bases. CDR1 is SQVTM and CDR2 is ANQGSEA in the germline V gene. This CDR3 contains 11 residues. V lost 7 bases, J lost 3 bases, and 2 bases stayed unmatched. CDR3 nucleotides: TGCAGCGCTGGGACAGGCTACGAGCAGTACTTC. The encoded protein is CSAGTGYEQYF.

This clone was counted between two and nine times. The genes are TRBV29-1 and TRBJ1-1; TRBD1 is a possible D gene (5 bases). Germline CDR1 reads SQVTM; CDR2 reads ANQGSEA. CDR3 length: 10 amino acids. Trimming stripped 8 bases from V and 7 bases from J, with 11 bases between. CDR3 nucleotide sequence: TGCAGCACGGAGACAGATGAAGCTTTCTTT. Translated: CSTETDEAFF.

The chain employs TRBV28 and TRBJ1-5; TRBD1 aligns across 8 bases. Trimming took 5 bases from V and 3 from J; bases not matched to a gene: 6. This CDR3 contains 15 residues. Germline CDR1 MDHEN, CDR2 SYDVKM. CDR3 nucleotides: TGTGCCAGCAGTCCGACAGGGGCTCTCAATCAGCCCCAGCATTTT. Translation gives CASSPTGALNQPQHF.

The rearrangement joins TRBV6-6 to TRBJ1-1; 7 positions agree with TRBD1. CDR3 size: 13 residues. With 6 bases clipped from V and 1 base from J, the junction kept 2 bases outside the gene matches. CDR1 MNHNY and CDR2 SVGAGI come from the germline V gene (reference sequence). As DNA, the CDR3 is TGTGCCAGCAGCCGACAGGGGAACACTGAAGCTTTCTTT. It translates to CASSRQGNTEAFF.